Given below is one T cell receptor beta chain in context. Germline V gene data show CDR1 as SGHNT and CDR2 as YENEEA. Trimming removed 0 bases from V and 5 bases from J, with 4 bases in between. The CDR3 runs to 13 residues. The data stem from a study of blood T cell repertoires in COVID-19. Overall study: Material from acute and convalescent COVID-19 was sourced from the United States, Italy and Spain. Sources were T cells, B-cell-depleted T cells, or PBMCs; the material itself was cDNA or gDNA.

Method: immunoSEQ multiplex PCR; TCRdb's copy keeps in-frame clones and lacks some. The sample has about 160,000 clones, around 79% seen once. Material for sequencing was peripheral blood. The origin of this receptor is an older woman with COVID-19, enrolled during active disease. The rearrangement uses TRBV11-3 and TRBJ2-2; D remains unclear. This chain's CDR3 is CASSLEETGELFF. As DNA, the CDR3 is TGTGCCAGCAGCTTAGAGGAGACCGGGGAGCTGTTTTTT.